This TCR beta chain was recorded in a study of T cells in Graves' hyperthyroidism and ophthalmopathy. The wider study: Peripheral blood was secured at the point of initial diagnosis, before any treatment.

Hyperthyroidism had been newly diagnosed in patients aged 18 to 65, and its duration was under 2 months. PBMCs were sourced from roughly 9.1 ml fresh peripheral blood. This clonotype has a count of ten or more. V gave up 5 bases and J gave up 3 bases, with 11 bases separating them. This CDR3 comprises 13 residues. Germline loops: CDR1 MNHEY, CDR2 SVGEGT. Amplification yielded TCR beta CDR3 regions, with RNA transcripts as the source. An initial round of RT-PCR targeting the TCR CDR3 relied on the HTBI primer set. TCRdb analysed the multiplex PCR reads with MiXCR anew, one entry per CDR3 protein. The sample holds roughly 710,000 distinct CDR3 sequences, roughly 32% seen once.

The material sequenced was blood. The rearrangement joins TRBV6-2 or TRBV6-3 to TRBJ2-7; unclear D gene. This TCR was sampled from a woman aged 40 to 50 with Graves' hyperthyroidism. The CDR3: CASSDLGFYEQYF. The CDR3 bases are TGTGCCAGCAGTGATCTAGGCTTCTACGAGCAGTACTTC.